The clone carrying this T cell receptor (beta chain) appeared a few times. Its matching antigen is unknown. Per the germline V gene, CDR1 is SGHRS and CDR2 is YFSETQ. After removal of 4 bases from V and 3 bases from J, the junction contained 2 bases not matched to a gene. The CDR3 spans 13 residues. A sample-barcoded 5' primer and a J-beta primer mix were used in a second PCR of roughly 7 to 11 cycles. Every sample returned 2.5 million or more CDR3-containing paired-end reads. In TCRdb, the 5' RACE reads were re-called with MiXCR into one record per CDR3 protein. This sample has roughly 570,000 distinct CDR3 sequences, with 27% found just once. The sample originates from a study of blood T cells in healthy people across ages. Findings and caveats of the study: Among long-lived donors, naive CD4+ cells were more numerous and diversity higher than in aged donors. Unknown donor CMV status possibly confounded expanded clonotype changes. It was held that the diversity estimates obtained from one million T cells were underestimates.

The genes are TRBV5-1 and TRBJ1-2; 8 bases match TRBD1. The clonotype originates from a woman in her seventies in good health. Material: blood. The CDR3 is CASSGQGDYGYTF. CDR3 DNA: TGCGCCAGCAGCGGACAGGGAGACTATGGCTACACCTTC.